One sample yielded the 19 T cell receptor beta chains listed below, sequenced in a study of cytomegalovirus exposure and HLA in healthy donors. With 60 Vbeta and 13 Jbeta primers, the PCR was carried out. Assay used: immunoSEQ multiplex PCR; TCRdb lists only in-frame clones, some missing. The sample has roughly 160,000 clones, 80% to 90% seen once. What was sequenced was PBMCs. The receptor set was obtained from a man aged 18 to 29 in good health and CMV-seropositive.

The chain is built from TRBV4-1 and TRBJ2-1, with 11 positions matching TRBD2. Germline V gives CDR1 MGHRA, CDR2 YSYEKL. Trimming at V came to 3 bases and at J to 8 bases, leaving 9 bases not matched to a gene. The CDR3 extends over 16 amino acids. Here the CDR3 DNA reads TGCGCCAGCAGCCAGGCTGATAGCGGGGGGGTGGATGAGCAGTTCTTC. It specifies CASSQADSGGVDEQFF.

The chain is built from TRBV30 and TRBJ2-5, with unresolved D. This CDR3 spans 14 amino acids. Germline CDR1 is GTSNPN and CDR2 is SVGIG (reference sequence). V dropped 1 base and J dropped 3 bases, with 12 bases sitting between them. CDR3 amino acids: CAWSGNEFEETQYF. CDR3 nucleotide sequence: TGTGCCTGGAGTGGAAATGAGTTTGAAGAGACCCAGTACTTC.

This sequence joins TRBV2 and TRBJ2-3, with 8 bases that match TRBD2. The CDR3 loop spans 15 amino acids. CDR1 is SNHLY, CDR2 FYNNEI, per germline. V was pared by 2 bases and J by 3 bases, with 4 bases of the junction left unmatched. Here the CDR3 reads CASSEPSGGTDTQYF. The CDR3 DNA follows: TGTGCCAGCAGTGAACCCAGCGGGGGAACAGATACGCAGTATTTT.

This chain joins TRBV2 and TRBJ2-7, with D maybe TRBD2 (5 bases). CDR3 length: 15 residues. Trimming took 6 bases from V and 4 from J, leaving 19 bases between them. Germline CDR1 and CDR2: SNHLY and FYNNEI. The CDR3 spells CASSLVVTGIYEQYF. DNA for the CDR3: TGTGCCAGCAGCCTGGTGGTAACGGGGATTTACGAGCAGTACTTC. Filled out from reference TRBV2 and TRBJ2-7, the complete variable domain reads EPEVTQTPSHQVTQMGQEVILRCVPISNHLYFYWYRQILGQKVEFLVSFYNNEISEKSEIFDDQFSVERPDGSNFTLKIRSTKLEDSAMYFCASSLVVTGIYEQYFGPGTRLTVT.

The genes are TRBV20-1 and TRBJ1-2, with D perhaps TRBD1 (5 bases). The CDR3 covers 11 residues. Trimming stripped 7 bases from V and 10 bases from J, with 16 bases between. The germline V gene has CDR1 DFQATT and CDR2 SNEGSKA (reference sequence). The CDR3 loop is CSGGDFDHYTF. The CDR3 DNA sequence: TGCAGTGGAGGGGACTTTGACCACTACACCTTC.

The chain joins TRBV5-1 to TRBJ2-7; possibly TRBD1 for D (6 bases). V lost 2 bases, J lost 0 bases, and 9 bases lay in between. This CDR3 comprises 14 residues. Per germline, CDR1 SGHRS and CDR2 YFSETQ. The CDR3 DNA follows: TGCGCCAGCAGCTTTACGACAGGCTCCTACGAGCAGTACTTC. Translated: CASSFTTGSYEQYF.

This chain connects TRBV4-3 to TRBJ2-1; a possible D gene is TRBD1 (7 bases). V was cut by 4 bases and J by 8 bases, with 12 bases left in between. Germline V CDR1 and CDR2: LGHNA, YSLEER. The CDR3 spans 13 residues. The CDR3 loop is CASSPRGVDEQFF. Written as DNA, the CDR3 is TGCGCCAGCAGCCCCAGGGGGGTGGATGAGCAGTTCTTC.

CDR3 sequence reads: CASSLIDQETQYF. CDR3 nucleotides: TGCGCCAGCAGCTTAATCGACCAAGAGACCCAGTACTTC. This chain connects TRBV5-1 to TRBJ2-5; unclear D gene. CDR1 and CDR2 (germline): SGHRS, YFSETQ. CDR3 length equals 13 residues. V was pared by 2 bases and J by 0 bases, with 5 bases between.

V gene TRBV19 combines with J gene TRBJ1-5, with TRBD1 matching over 8 bases. V was clipped by 5 bases and J by 6 bases; unmatched bases: 9. Germline lookup yields CDR1 LNHDA and CDR2 SQIVND (reference sequence). The length of the CDR3 is 15 residues. The CDR3 DNA sequence: TGTGCCAGTAGTCCACAGGGGGTAAGACCTCAGCCCCAGCATTTT. Translating gives CASSPQGVRPQPQHF. Drawing the rest from reference TRBV19 and TRBJ1-5, the complete variable domain is DGGITQSPKYLFRKEGQNVTLSCEQNLNHDAMYWYRQDPGQGLRLIYYSQIVNDFQKGDIAEGYSVSREKKESFPLTVTSAQKNPTAFYLCASSPQGVRPQPQHFGDGTRLSIL.

The V gene is TRBV6-5, the J gene TRBJ2-6; D possibly corresponds to TRBD2 (5 bases). This CDR3 comprises 16 residues. Germline V lookup: CDR1 MNHEY, CDR2 SVGAGI. Trimming left V 2 bases short and J 0 bases short, with 8 bases between. The CDR3 here is CASSYEGVSGANVLTF. The CDR3 region has the DNA TGTGCCAGCAGTTACGAGGGCGTCTCTGGGGCCAACGTCCTGACTTTC.

This rearrangement joins TRBV9 to TRBJ2-7, with D possibly matching TRBD1 (5 bases). V lost 4 bases, J lost 2 bases, and 19 bases lay in between. The CDR3 runs to 16 residues. From germline, CDR1 is SGDLS and CDR2 YYNGEE. The CDR3 DNA follows: TGTGCCAGCAGCCGAGTGGTCAGGGCAAGGACCTACGAGCAGTACTTC. It yields the protein CASSRVVRARTYEQYF.

J is TRBJ1-4 and V is TRBV12-5; 8 positions agree with TRBD1. Germline assignment: CDR1 LGHNT and CDR2 FRNRAP. V trimming: 5 bases; J trimming: 8 bases; junction bases outside the gene matches: 10. This CDR3 has 15 amino acids. The CDR3 loop is CASGTRTGGVEKLFF. In DNA form, the CDR3 reads TGTGCTAGTGGTACCCGAACAGGGGGGGTGGAAAAACTGTTTTTT.

The chain carries TRBV9 and TRBJ2-5, with 7 bases identical to TRBD2. Losses at the gene ends were 0 bases for V and 5 bases for J; bases not matched to a gene: 7. The CDR3 consists of 15 residues. Germline CDR1 is SGDLS and CDR2 is YYNGEE. The CDR3 region is CASSVDWRGSETQYF. CDR3 sequence (DNA): TGTGCCAGCAGCGTAGACTGGCGGGGGTCCGAGACCCAGTACTTC.

With respect to this clone: One end of the junction does not line up with germline, which may come from a read error. Other DNA sequences in the same sample also yield this CDR3. The chain links TRBV9 to TRBJ2-2, with 9 bases aligning to TRBD1. The CDR3 sequence is 17 residues long. Germline loops: CDR1 SGDLS, CDR2 YYNGEE. CDR3 sequence (DNA): TGCGCCAGCAGCGTTTCCTGGACAGGGGTCGAGACCGGGGAGCTGTTTTTT. It translates to CASSVSWTGVETGELFF.

CDR3 sequence reads: CASSLDVDSQETQYF. The CDR3, as DNA: TGCGCCAGCAGCTTGGATGTGGACAGCCAAGAGACCCAGTACTTC. This chain joins TRBV5-1 and TRBJ2-5, with TRBD1 as a possible D gene (6 bases). V was shortened by 0 bases and J by 1 base, with 10 bases between the two germline ends. Germline lookup yields CDR1 SGHRS and CDR2 YFSETQ. This CDR3 spans 15 amino acids.

The rearrangement links TRBV5-5 to TRBJ1-5; 7 bases are shared with TRBD1. CDR1 is SGHKS, CDR2 YYEKEE, per germline (reference sequence). The CDR3 covers 14 residues. Trimming took 4 bases from V and 7 from J; bases not matched to a gene: 8. The CDR3 nucleotides read TGTGCCAGCAGCCTACAGGGGATTGGACAGCCCCAGCATTTT. Translation: CASSLQGIGQPQHF. Looking up the rest from reference TRBV5-5 and TRBJ1-5 gives the full variable domain: DAGVTQSPTHLIKTRGQQVTLRCSPISGHKSVSWYQQVLGQGPQFIFQYYEKEERGRGNFPDRFSARQFPNYSSELNVNALLLGDSALYLCASSLQGIGQPQHFGDGTRLSIL.

This chain uses TRBV4-1 with TRBJ2-1; D may be TRBD2 (5 bases). V lost 1 base to trimming and J lost 4 bases, with 8 bases between them. This CDR3 comprises 14 residues. CDR1 MGHRA and CDR2 YSYEKL come from the germline V gene. This CDR3 is CASSQGGDYNEQFF. The CDR3 DNA follows: TGCGCCAGCAGCCAAGGGGGAGATTACAATGAGCAGTTCTTC.

A remark on this clone: This same CDR3 is encoded by further DNA sequences in the sample. This chain uses TRBV20-1 with TRBJ2-7; D gene ambiguous. The CDR3 covers 11 residues. V was pared by 3 bases and J by 3 bases, with 6 bases between. The germline V gene has CDR1 DFQATT and CDR2 SNEGSKA (reference sequence). CDR3 residues: CSARRGYEQYF. CDR3 DNA sequence: TGCAGTGCTAGGCGTGGCTACGAGCAGTACTTC.

The gene calls are TRBV11-3 and TRBJ2-1, with 11 bases aligning to TRBD1. There are 15 residues in the CDR3. Looked up from germline, CDR1 is SGHNT and CDR2 is YENEEA. V shed 5 bases and J 6 bases; nucleotides not matched to a gene: 6. CDR3 sequence: CASSLAGTGGNEQFF. The CDR3 DNA reads TGTGCCAGCAGCCTCGCCGGGACAGGGGGCAATGAGCAGTTCTTC.